One and the same sample provided the 20 T cell receptor beta chains below, sequenced in a study of T cell repertoires in cytomegalovirus infection. MiXCR was run by TCRdb on the reads, yielding one entry per CDR3 protein. The table shows over 300,000 distinct CDR3 sequences, with over 7.5% occurring only once. Sequenced material: PBMCs. The receptors originated from a human donor in good health (CMV status not recorded). Some clones in this sample may be carry-over from other donors' samples.

The chain joins TRBV4-3 to TRBJ2-1; 8 bases match TRBD2. The CDR3 sequence is 18 residues long. The V gene end was trimmed by 1 base and the J gene end by 5 bases; junction bases not matched to a gene: 13. Germline values: CDR1 LGHNA, CDR2 YSLEER. CDR3 region: CASSQGSSGNANDNEQFF. The CDR3 DNA reads TGCGCCAGCAGCCAAGGTAGTAGCGGGAACGCCAACGACAATGAGCAGTTCTTC.

The DNA of the CDR3 is TGCGCCAGCAGCCTATGGACTAGCGGGGGACCCTACGAGCAGTACTTC. It yields the protein CASSLWTSGGPYEQYF. The gene calls are TRBV5-1 and TRBJ2-7, with 13 bases fitting TRBD2. J was trimmed by 2 bases and V by 4 bases; bases with no gene match: 6. Per the germline V gene, CDR1 is SGHRS and CDR2 is YFSETQ. The CDR3 totals 16 residues. The entire variable domain, with the rest obtained from reference TRBV5-1 and TRBJ2-7, is as follows: KAGVTQTPRYLIKTRGQQVTLSCSPISGHRSVSWYQQTPGQGLQFLFEYFSETQRNKGNFPGRFSGRQFSNSRSEMNVSTLELGDSALYLCASSLWTSGGPYEQYFGPGTRLTVT.

The sample holds many counts of this clonotype. This chain links TRBV7-6 with TRBJ2-7; D gene uncertain. Germline V gene sequence: CDR1 SGHVS, CDR2 FNYEAQ. Trimming removed 6 bases from V and 0 bases from J, with 12 bases in between. This CDR3 region has 14 residues. The CDR3 nucleotides read TGTGCCAGCAGTCAAACGGAGAGCTCCTACGAGCAGTACTTC. This gives the protein CASSQTESSYEQYF.

This clonotype was seen only a few times. The CDR3: CASSRKHRTLSPLHF. The CDR3 DNA reads as TGTGCCAGCAGCAGAAAACACCGCACCTTATCACCCCTCCACTTT. This chain links TRBV28 with TRBJ1-6; unclear D gene. This CDR3 has 15 amino acids. Germline lookup yields CDR1 MDHEN and CDR2 SYDVKM. V lost 6 bases and J lost 10, with 19 bases in between.

The chain recombines TRBV27 with TRBJ2-1; D unresolved. V shed 6 bases and J shed 2 bases, with 11 bases lying between them. Germline loops: CDR1 MNHEY, CDR2 SMNVEV (reference sequence). CDR3 length: 14 residues. The CDR3 protein is CASRDGSPYNEQFF. CDR3 coding DNA: TGTGCCAGCAGGGACGGGTCCCCCTACAATGAGCAGTTCTTC.

The J gene is TRBJ2-7, the V gene TRBV10-3, with 8 bases that match TRBD2. V dropped 3 bases and J dropped 0; count of bases not matched to a gene: 7. There are 16 residues in the CDR3. The V gene's germline CDR1 is ENHRY and CDR2 SYGVKD. CDR3 sequence reads: CAISDPASGPSYEQYF. CDR3 DNA: TGTGCCATCAGTGATCCCGCTAGCGGGCCCTCCTACGAGCAGTACTTC.

The sample holds many counts of this clonotype. This chain uses TRBV7-2 with TRBJ2-3, with 9 bases identical to TRBD2. Germline CDR1 reads SGHTA; CDR2 reads FQGNSA. The CDR3 extends over 17 amino acids. V lost 1 base and J lost 1; bases outside the gene matches: 6. Here the CDR3 reads CASSLGGGASGTDTQYF. As DNA, the CDR3 is TGTGCCAGCAGCTTAGGCGGGGGGGCAAGCGGCACAGATACGCAGTATTTT.

In its sample, this clonotype was seen many times. V and J are TRBV28 and TRBJ2-7, with D unclear. The V gene lost 7 bases and the J gene lost 0 bases, with 10 bases spanning the gap. Germline values: CDR1 MDHEN, CDR2 SYDVKM. The CDR3 length is 13 residues. CDR3: CASNPGSSYEQYF. CDR3 in DNA: TGTGCCAGCAATCCGGGTAGCTCCTACGAGCAGTACTTC.

The J gene is TRBJ2-7, the V gene TRBV20-1; TRBD2 matches at 16 bases. The CDR3 runs to 14 residues. Unmatched junction bases numbered 2, after V lost 3 bases and J lost 6 bases. Germline V gives CDR1 DFQATT, CDR2 SNEGSKA (reference sequence). CDR3 residues: CSARGLAGGLEQYF. As DNA, the CDR3 is TGCAGTGCTAGGGGACTAGCGGGGGGGCTCGAGCAGTACTTC.

The table lists this clonotype with many counts. V is TRBV12-3 or TRBV12-4 and J is TRBJ1-1; D is unclear. The ends were cut back, 4 bases at V and 8 bases at J, with 8 bases in the middle. CDR3 length: 11 residues. DNA of the CDR3: TGTGCCAGCAGTTCCCAGCTGGAAGCTTTCTTT. This encodes CASSSQLEAFF.

The chain is built from TRBV4-3 and TRBJ1-2, with D uncertain. CDR3 size: 14 residues. Trimming pared 0 bases from V and 4 bases from J, leaving 9 bases between. Germline V gene data show CDR1 as LGHNA and CDR2 as YSLEER. DNA of the CDR3: TGCGCCAGCAGCCAAGACCAGGCTATCTATGGCTACACCTTC. Its protein product is CASSQDQAIYGYTF.

At least ten counts were recorded for this clonotype. The chain uses TRBV7-2 and TRBJ2-3, with a possible D match to TRBD2 (6 bases). The CDR3 loop spans 14 amino acids. The V and J ends lost 1 base and 4 bases respectively, with 9 bases between them. The germline V gene has CDR1 SGHTA and CDR2 FQGNSA. The CDR3 DNA is TGTGCCAGCAGCTTAGGGGCGGGGTCAGATACGCAGTATTTT. Amino acid sequence: CASSLGAGSDTQYF.

This clonotype was recorded at least ten times. V is TRBV7-2 and J is TRBJ2-7; 9 bases align to TRBD1. Looked up from germline, CDR1 is SGHTA and CDR2 is FQGNSA. V was pared by 4 bases and J by 4 bases, with 8 bases of the junction left unmatched. This CDR3 comprises 15 residues. The CDR3 here is CASSSQQGAGYEQYF. CDR3 nucleotides: TGTGCCAGCAGCTCGCAACAGGGGGCGGGGTACGAGCAGTACTTC.

This clonotype appeared many times. The V gene is TRBV11-2, the J gene TRBJ2-7, with TRBD2 matching over 7 bases. The CDR3 is made up of 15 amino acids. CDR1 and CDR2 from the germline V gene are SGHAT and FQNNGV. Losses at the gene ends were 2 bases for V and 2 bases for J; bases not matched to a gene: 6. The CDR3 sequence: CASSLLQRGPYEQYF. CDR3 in DNA: TGTGCCAGCAGCTTATTGCAGCGGGGCCCCTACGAGCAGTACTTC.

The sample holds many counts of this clonotype. The V gene is TRBV20-1, the J gene TRBJ2-3; 11 bases line up with TRBD2. V was clipped by 6 bases and J by 2 bases; unmatched bases: 7. The CDR3 totals 15 residues. Germline assignment: CDR1 DFQATT and CDR2 SNEGSKA (reference sequence). CDR3 sequence: CSAPGTSGITDTQYF. The CDR3 coding sequence is TGCAGTGCCCCCGGGACTAGCGGAATCACAGATACGCAGTATTTT.

This clonotype was observed a few times. The chain carries TRBV6-2 or TRBV6-3 and TRBJ2-5; 12 nucleotides line up with TRBD2. Germline trimming cut 7 bases from V and 4 bases from J; bases unmatched to any gene: 13. The CDR3 consists of 17 residues. CDR1 MNHEY and CDR2 SVGEGT come from the germline V gene. This chain's CDR3 is CASNNPSSGGARETQYF. The CDR3 coding sequence is TGTGCCAGCAACAACCCCTCTAGCGGGGGGGCCCGAGAGACCCAGTACTTC.

This chain joins TRBV7-2 and TRBJ2-5, with a weak D call TRBD2 (6 bases). The V end was cut by 1 base, the J end by 5 bases, with 20 bases between. This CDR3 is 17 amino acids long. CDR1 is SGHTA, CDR2 FQGNSA, per germline. The CDR3 sequence: CASSLGRVRAGKETQYF. As DNA, the CDR3 is TGTGCCAGCAGCTTAGGGAGGGTGCGGGCGGGGAAGGAGACCCAGTACTTC.

This clonotype occurred many times. The V and J genes are TRBV7-2 and TRBJ1-3; a possible D gene is TRBD1 (5 bases). Germline CDR1 reads SGHTA; CDR2 reads FQGNSA. The CDR3 covers 16 residues. Deletions cut 3 bases from V and 0 bases from J, with 12 bases between. The CDR3 region has the DNA TGTGCCAGCAGCTTGATGGGGACCCACTCTGGAAACACCATATATTTT. Translation gives CASSLMGTHSGNTIYF. The whole variable domain, remainder taken from reference TRBV7-2 and TRBJ1-3, is GAGVSQSPSNKVTEKGKDVELRCDPISGHTALYWYRQSLGQGLEFLIYFQGNSAPDKSGLPSDRFSAERTGGSVSTLTIQRTQQEDSAVYLCASSLMGTHSGNTIYFGEGSWLTVV.

This clonotype has just a few counts. V usage is TRBV23-1 and J usage is TRBJ2-5, with D possibly called TRBD1 or TRBD2 (7 bases each). TRBV23-1 has ORF status, its function being uncertain. This CDR3 region has 17 residues. V lost 6 bases, J lost 5 bases, and 25 bases lay in between. The CDR3: CASRAWEGATVGETQYF. The CDR3 DNA follows: TGCGCCAGCAGAGCCTGGGAGGGGGCTACAGTCGGGGAGACCCAGTACTTC.

The CDR3 protein is CASSLWTGTVDQPQHF. CDR3 coding DNA: TGTGCCAGCAGTCTATGGACAGGGACCGTCGATCAGCCCCAGCATTTT. The rearrangement joins TRBV6-2 or TRBV6-3 to TRBJ1-5; 8 nucleotides align to TRBD1. Trimming at V came to 5 bases and at J to 5 bases, leaving 11 bases not matched to a gene. Germline CDR1 MNHEY, CDR2 SVGEGT. There are 16 residues in the CDR3.